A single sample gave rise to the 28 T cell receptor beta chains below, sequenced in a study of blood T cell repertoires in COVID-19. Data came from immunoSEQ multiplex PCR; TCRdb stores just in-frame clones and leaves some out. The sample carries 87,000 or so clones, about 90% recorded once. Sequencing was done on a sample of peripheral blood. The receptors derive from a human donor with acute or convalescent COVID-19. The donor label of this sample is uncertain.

This CDR3 reads CAISEAGRDNYGYTF. DNA of the CDR3: TGTGCCATCAGTGAGGCAGGGAGGGATAACTATGGCTACACCTTC. This chain uses TRBV10-3 with TRBJ1-2; weak D call: TRBD1 (5 bases). The V end lost 2 bases, the J end lost 1 base, and 11 bases lay between the germline ends. CDR3 length: 15 residues. Germline-derived CDR1 and CDR2 are ENHRY and SYGVKD.

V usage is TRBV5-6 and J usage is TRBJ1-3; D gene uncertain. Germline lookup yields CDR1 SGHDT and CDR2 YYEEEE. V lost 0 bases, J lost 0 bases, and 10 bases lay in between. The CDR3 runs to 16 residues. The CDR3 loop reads CASSLASGISGNTIYF. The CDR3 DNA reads TGTGCCAGCAGCTTGGCATCGGGGATCTCTGGAAACACCATATATTTT.

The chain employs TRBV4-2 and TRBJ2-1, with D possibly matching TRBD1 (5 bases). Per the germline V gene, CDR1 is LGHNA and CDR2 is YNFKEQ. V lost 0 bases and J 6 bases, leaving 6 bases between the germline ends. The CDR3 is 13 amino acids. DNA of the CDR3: TGTGCCAGCAGCCAAGACAGGGCCAATGAGCAGTTCTTC. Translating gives CASSQDRANEQFF.

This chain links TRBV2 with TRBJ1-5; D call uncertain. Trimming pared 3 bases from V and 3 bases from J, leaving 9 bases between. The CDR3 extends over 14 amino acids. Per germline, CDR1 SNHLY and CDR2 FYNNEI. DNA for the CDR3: TGTGCCAGCAGTGATCGGGGAAACAATCAGCCCCAGCATTTT. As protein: CASSDRGNNQPQHF.

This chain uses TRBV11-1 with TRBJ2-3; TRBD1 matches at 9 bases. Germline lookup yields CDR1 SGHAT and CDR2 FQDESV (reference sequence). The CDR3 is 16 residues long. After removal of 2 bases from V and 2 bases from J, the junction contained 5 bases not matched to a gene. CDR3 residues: CASSLRDRASTDTQYF. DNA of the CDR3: TGTGCCAGCAGCTTACGGGACAGGGCTTCCACAGATACGCAGTATTTT.

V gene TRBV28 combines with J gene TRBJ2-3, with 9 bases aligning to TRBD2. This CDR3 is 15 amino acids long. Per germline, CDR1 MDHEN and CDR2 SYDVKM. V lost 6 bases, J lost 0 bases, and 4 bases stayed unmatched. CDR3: CASRPRGGSTDTQYF. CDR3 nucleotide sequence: TGTGCCAGCAGACCGCGGGGGGGTAGCACAGATACGCAGTATTTT.

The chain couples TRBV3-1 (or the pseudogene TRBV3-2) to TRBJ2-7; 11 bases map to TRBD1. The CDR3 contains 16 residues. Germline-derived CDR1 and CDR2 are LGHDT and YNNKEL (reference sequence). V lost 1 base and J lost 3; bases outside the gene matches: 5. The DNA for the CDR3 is TGTGCCAGCAGCCAAGGTGGGGGGACAGGGGGCTACGAGCAGTACTTC. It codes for CASSQGGGTGGYEQYF.

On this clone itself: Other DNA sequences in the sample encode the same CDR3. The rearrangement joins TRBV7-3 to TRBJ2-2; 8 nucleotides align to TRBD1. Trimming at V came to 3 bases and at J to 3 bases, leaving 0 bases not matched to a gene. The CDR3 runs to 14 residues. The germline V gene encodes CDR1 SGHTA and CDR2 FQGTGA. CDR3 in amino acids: CASSLGQDTGELFF. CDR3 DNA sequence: TGTGCCAGCAGCTTGGGACAGGACACCGGGGAGCTGTTTTTT.

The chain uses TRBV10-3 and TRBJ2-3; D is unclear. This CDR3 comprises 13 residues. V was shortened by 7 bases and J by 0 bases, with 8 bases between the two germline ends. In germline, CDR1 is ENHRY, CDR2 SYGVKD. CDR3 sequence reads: CAIKTGSTDTQYF. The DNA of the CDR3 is TGTGCCATCAAGACCGGGAGCACAGATACGCAGTATTTT.

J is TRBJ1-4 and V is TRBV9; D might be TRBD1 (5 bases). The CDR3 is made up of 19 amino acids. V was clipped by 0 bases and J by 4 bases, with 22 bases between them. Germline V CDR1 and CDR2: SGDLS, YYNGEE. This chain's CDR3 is CASSVGGGGAPPLNEKLFF. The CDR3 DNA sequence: TGTGCCAGCAGCGTAGGGGGCGGAGGGGCCCCACCGCTTAATGAAAAACTGTTTTTT. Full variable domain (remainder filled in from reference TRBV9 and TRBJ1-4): DSGVTQTPKHLITATGQRVTLRCSPRSGDLSVYWYQQSLDQGLQFLIQYYNGEERAKGNILERFSAQQFPDLHSELNLSSLELGDSALYFCASSVGGGGAPPLNEKLFFGSGTQLSVL.

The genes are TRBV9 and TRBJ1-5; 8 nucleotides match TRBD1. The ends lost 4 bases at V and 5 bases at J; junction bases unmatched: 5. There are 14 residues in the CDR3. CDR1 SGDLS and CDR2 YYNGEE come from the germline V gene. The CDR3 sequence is CASSRDRFDQPQHF. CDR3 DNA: TGTGCCAGCAGCCGGGACAGGTTTGATCAGCCCCAGCATTTT.

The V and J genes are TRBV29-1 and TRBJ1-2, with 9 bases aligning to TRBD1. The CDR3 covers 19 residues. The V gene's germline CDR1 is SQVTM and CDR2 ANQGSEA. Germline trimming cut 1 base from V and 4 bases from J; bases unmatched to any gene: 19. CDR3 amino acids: CSVEGVIQDRGIERYGYTF. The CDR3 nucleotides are TGCAGCGTTGAAGGAGTGATACAGGACAGGGGAATCGAGCGCTATGGCTACACCTTC.

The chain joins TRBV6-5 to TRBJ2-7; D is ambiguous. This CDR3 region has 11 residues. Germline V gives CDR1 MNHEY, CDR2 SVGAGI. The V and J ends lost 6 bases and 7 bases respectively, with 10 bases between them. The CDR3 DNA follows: TGTGCCAGCAGCTCTCCGACAGAGCAGTACTTC. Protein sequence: CASSSPTEQYF.

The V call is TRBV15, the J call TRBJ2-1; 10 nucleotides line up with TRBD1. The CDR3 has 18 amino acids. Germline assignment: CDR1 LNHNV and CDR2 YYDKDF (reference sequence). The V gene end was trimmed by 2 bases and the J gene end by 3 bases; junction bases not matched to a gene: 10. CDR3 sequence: CATSRKLSGTGVYNEQFF. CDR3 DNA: TGTGCCACCAGCAGAAAGTTATCCGGGACAGGGGTCTACAATGAGCAGTTCTTC.

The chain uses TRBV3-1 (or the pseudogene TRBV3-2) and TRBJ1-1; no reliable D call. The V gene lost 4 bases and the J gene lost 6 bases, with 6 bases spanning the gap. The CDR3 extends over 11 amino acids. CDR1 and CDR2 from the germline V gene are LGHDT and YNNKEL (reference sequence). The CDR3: CASSLEAEAFF. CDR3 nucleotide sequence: TGTGCCAGCAGCCTGGAGGCTGAAGCTTTCTTT.

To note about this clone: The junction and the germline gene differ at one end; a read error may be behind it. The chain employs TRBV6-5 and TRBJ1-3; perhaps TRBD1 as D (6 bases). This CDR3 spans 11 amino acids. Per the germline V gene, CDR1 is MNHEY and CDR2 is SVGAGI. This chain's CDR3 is CASRENREVDF. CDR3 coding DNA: TGTGCCAGCAGGGAGAACAGGGAAGTGGATTTT.

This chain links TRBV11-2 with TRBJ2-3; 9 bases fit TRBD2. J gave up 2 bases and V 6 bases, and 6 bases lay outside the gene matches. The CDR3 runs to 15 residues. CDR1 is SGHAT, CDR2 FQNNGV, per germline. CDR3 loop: CASSRAGGDTDTQYF. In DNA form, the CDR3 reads TGTGCCAGCAGTCGAGCGGGGGGCGACACAGATACGCAGTATTTT.

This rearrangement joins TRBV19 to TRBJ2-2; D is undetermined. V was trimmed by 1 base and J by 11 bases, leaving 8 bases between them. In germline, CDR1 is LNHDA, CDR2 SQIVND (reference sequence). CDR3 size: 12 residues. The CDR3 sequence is CASSIAERELFF. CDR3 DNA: TGTGCCAGTAGTATAGCTGAGCGCGAGCTGTTTTTT.

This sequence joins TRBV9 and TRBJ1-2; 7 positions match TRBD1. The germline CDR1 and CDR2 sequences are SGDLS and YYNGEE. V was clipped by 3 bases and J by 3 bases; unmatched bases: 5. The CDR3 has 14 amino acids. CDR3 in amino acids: CASSETGQDYGYTF. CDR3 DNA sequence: TGTGCCAGCAGCGAAACAGGACAGGACTATGGCTACACCTTC.

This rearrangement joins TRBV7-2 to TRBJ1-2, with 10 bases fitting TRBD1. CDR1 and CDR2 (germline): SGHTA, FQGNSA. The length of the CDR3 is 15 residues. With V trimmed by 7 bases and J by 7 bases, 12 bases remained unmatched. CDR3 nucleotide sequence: TGTGCCAGCAACCTAGGACGGGACAGGGGAGCTGGCTACACCTTC. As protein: CASNLGRDRGAGYTF.

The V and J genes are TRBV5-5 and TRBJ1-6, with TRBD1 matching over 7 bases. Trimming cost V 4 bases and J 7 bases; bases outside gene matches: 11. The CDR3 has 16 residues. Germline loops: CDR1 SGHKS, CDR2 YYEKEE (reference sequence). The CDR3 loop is CASSPEATGKNSPLHF. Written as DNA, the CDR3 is TGTGCCAGCAGCCCCGAGGCGACAGGGAAGAATTCACCCCTCCACTTT.

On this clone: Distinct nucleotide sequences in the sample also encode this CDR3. The CDR3 nucleotides read TGTGCCAGCAGCCAAGGAATGACGAGGCAAGAGACCCAGTACTTC. Amino acid sequence: CASSQGMTRQETQYF. The chain carries TRBV3-1 (or the pseudogene TRBV3-2) and TRBJ2-5, with D hard to call. The germline V and J ends were trimmed by 1 base and 2 bases, with 11 bases remaining between them. The length of the CDR3 is 15 residues. Germline loops: CDR1 LGHDT, CDR2 YNNKEL (reference sequence).

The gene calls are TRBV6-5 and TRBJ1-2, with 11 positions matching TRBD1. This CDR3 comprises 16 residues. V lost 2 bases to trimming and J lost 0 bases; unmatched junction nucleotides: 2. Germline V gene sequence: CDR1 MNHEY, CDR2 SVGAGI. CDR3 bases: TGTGCCAGCAGTTACGGACAGGGGGCTACTAACTATGGCTACACCTTC. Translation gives CASSYGQGATNYGYTF.

The CDR3 is CASSLSGGGQPQHF. DNA of the CDR3: TGTGCCAGCAGTTTAAGTGGGGGAGGTCAGCCCCAGCATTTT. This sequence joins TRBV27 and TRBJ1-5; TRBD1 might be the D (5 bases). Germline V gene sequence: CDR1 MNHEY, CDR2 SMNVEV (reference sequence). Trimming took off 2 bases at V and 6 bases at J, with 11 bases between the two ends. There are 14 residues in the CDR3.

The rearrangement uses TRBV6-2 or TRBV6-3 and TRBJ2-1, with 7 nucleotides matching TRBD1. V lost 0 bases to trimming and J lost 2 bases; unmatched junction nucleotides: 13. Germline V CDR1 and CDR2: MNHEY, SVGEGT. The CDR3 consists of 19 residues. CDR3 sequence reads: CASSYSDMGTGAAYNEQFF. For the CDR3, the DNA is TGTGCCAGCAGTTACTCGGATATGGGAACAGGGGCGGCCTACAATGAGCAGTTCTTC.

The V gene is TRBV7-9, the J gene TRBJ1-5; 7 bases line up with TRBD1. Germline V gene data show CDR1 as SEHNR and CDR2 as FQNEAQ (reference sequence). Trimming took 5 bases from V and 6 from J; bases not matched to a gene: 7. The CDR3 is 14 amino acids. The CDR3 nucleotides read TGTGCCAGCAGCGGAGACAGGGCTGCTCAGCCCCAGCATTTT. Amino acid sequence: CASSGDRAAQPQHF.

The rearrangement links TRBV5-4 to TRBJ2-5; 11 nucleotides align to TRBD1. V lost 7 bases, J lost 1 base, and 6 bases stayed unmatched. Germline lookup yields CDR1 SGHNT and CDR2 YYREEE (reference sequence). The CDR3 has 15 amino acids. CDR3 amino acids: CASGSGTGGQETQYF. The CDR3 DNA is TGTGCCAGCGGATCAGGGACAGGGGGCCAAGAGACCCAGTACTTC. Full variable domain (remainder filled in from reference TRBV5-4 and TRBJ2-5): ETGVTQSPTHLIKTRGQQVTLRCSSQSGHNTVSWYQQALGQGPQFIFQYYREEENGRGNFPPRFSGLQFPNYSSELNVNALELDDSALYLCASGSGTGGQETQYFGPGTRLLVL.

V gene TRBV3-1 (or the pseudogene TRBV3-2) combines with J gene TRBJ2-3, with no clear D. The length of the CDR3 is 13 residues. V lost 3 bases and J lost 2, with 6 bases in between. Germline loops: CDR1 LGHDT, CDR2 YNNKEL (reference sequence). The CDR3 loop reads CASSQFHTDTQYF. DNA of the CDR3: TGTGCCAGCAGCCAGTTCCACACAGATACGCAGTATTTT.